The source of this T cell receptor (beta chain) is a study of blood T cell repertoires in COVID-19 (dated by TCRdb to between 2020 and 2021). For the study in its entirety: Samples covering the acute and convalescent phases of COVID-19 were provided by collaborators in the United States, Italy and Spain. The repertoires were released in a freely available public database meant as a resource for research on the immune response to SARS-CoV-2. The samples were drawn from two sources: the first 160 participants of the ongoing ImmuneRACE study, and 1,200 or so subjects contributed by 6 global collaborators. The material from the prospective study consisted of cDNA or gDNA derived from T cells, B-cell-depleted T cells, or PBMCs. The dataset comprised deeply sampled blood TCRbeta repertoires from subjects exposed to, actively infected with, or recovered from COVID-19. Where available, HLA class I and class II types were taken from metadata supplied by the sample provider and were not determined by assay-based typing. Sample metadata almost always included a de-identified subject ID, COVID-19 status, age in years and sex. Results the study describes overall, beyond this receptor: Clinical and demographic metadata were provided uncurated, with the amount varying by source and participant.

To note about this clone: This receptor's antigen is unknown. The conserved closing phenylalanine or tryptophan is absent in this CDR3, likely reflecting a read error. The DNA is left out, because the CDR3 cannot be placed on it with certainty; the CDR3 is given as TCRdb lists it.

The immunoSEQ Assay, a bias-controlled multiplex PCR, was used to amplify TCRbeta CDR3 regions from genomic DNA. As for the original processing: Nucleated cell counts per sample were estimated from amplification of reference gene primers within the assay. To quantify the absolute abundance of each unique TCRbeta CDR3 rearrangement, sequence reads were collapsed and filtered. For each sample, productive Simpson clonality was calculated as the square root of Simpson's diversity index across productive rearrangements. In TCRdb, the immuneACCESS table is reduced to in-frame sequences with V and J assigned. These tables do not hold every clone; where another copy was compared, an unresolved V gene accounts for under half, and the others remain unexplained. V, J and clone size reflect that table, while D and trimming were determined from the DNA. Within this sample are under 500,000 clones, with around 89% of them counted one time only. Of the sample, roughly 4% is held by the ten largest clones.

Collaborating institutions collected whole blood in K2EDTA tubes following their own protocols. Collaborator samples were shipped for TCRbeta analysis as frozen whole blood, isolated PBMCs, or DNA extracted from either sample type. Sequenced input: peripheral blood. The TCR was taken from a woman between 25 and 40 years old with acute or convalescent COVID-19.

The CDR3 region reads CASSIPGGDL. The rearranged segments are TRBV19 and TRBJ1-5. In the germline V gene (reference sequence), CDR1 corresponds to LNHDA and CDR2 to SQIVND. The CDR3 adds up to 10 amino acids, both ends counted.